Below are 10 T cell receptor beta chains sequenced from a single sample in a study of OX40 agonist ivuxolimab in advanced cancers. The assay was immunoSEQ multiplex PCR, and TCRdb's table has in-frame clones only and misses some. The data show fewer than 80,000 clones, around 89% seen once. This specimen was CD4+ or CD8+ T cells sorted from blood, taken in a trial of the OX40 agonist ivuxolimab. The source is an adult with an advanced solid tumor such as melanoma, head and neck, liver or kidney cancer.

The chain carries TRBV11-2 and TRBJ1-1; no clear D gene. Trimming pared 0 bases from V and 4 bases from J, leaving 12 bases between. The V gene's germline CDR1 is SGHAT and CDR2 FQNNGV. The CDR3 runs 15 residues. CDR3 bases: TGTGCCAGCAGCTTAGATGACCTAGAAACCACTGAAGCTTTCTTT. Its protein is CASSLDDLETTEAFF.

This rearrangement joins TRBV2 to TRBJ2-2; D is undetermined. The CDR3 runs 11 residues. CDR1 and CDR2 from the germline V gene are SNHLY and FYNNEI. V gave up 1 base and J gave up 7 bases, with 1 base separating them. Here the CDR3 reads CASSEGGELFF. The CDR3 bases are TGTGCCAGCAGTGAAGGCGGGGAGCTGTTTTTT.

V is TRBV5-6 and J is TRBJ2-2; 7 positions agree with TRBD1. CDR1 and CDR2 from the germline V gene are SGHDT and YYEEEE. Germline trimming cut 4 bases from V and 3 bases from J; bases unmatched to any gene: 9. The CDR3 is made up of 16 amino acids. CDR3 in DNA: TGTGCCAGCAGCCCAAACAGGGGAGTGGACACCGGGGAGCTGTTTTTT. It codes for CASSPNRGVDTGELFF.

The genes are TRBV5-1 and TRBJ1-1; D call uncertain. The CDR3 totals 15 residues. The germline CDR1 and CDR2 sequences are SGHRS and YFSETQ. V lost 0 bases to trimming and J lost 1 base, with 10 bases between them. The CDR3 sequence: CASSLDLPGNTEAFF. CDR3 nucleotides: TGCGCCAGCAGCTTGGATCTTCCCGGGAACACTGAAGCTTTCTTT. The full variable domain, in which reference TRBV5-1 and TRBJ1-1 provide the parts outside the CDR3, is KAGVTQTPRYLIKTRGQQVTLSCSPISGHRSVSWYQQTPGQGLQFLFEYFSETQRNKGNFPGRFSGRQFSNSRSEMNVSTLELGDSALYLCASSLDLPGNTEAFFGQGTRLTVV.

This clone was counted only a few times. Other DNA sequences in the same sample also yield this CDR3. The CDR3 sequence is CAISEANEKLFF. CDR3 bases: TGTGCCATCAGTGAGGCTAATGAAAAACTGTTTTTT. The chain combines TRBV10-3 with TRBJ1-4; no reliable D call. Trimming removed 2 bases at V and 3 bases at J, with 1 base between. CDR3 length: 12 amino acids. Germline CDR1 reads ENHRY; CDR2 reads SYGVKD.

The CDR3 DNA is TGTGCCAGCAGGCCCACCGGCTATGGCTACACCTTC. Its protein is CASRPTGYGYTF. The genes are TRBV6-1 and TRBJ1-2, with D uncertain. Germline CDR1 reads MNHNS; CDR2 reads SASEGT. This CDR3 contains 12 residues. The V end was cut by 6 bases, the J end by 4 bases, with 9 bases between.

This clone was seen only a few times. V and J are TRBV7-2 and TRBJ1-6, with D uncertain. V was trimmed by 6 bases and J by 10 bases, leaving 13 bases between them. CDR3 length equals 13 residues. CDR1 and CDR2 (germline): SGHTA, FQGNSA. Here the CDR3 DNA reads TGTGCCAGCAGTCTGGACCTCGCCTCACCCCTCCACTTT. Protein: CASSLDLASPLHF.

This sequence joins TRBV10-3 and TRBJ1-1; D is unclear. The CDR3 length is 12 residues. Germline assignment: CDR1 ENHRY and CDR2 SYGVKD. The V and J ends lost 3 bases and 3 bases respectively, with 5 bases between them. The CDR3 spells CAISDSYTEAFF. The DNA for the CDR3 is TGTGCCATCAGTGACAGCTACACTGAAGCTTTCTTT.

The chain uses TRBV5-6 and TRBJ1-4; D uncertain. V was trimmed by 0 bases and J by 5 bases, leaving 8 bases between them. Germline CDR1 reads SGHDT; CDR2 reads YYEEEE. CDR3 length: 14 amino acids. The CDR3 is CASSLVFQNEKLFF. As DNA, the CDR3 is TGTGCCAGCAGCTTGGTCTTTCAGAATGAAAAACTGTTTTTT.

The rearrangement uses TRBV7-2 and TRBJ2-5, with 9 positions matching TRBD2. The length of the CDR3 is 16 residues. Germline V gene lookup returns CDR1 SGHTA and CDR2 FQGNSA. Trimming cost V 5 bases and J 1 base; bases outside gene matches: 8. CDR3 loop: CASSPLAGDFQETQYF. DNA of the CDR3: TGTGCCAGCAGCCCATTAGCGGGGGACTTCCAAGAGACCCAGTACTTC.